The present entry profiles one T cell receptor beta chain with its context. This clone was picked up a small number of times. There is no known antigen for this receptor. Per-base qualities were not stored, and no clone one base away is much larger. The library was generated by the immunoSEQ multiplex PCR assay. A mixture of 60 forward primers for TCR Vbeta segments and 13 reverse primers for TCR Jbeta segments was used in the multiplex PCR. The CDR3 region of rearranged TCR beta genes was amplified from genomic DNA by a multiplex PCR assay. Amplified TCR beta libraries were sequenced as 87-base-pair reads on the Illumina HiSeq System. The paper's processing steps were these. In a later analysis, around 80 million unique TCR beta chains were counted across the 650 to 750 repertoires, and roughly 11 million of these chains were shared by at least two donors. Raw reads were error-corrected and collapsed into unique sequences with a nearest-neighbor algorithm that merged closely related sequences to remove PCR and sequencing errors. V, D and J gene segments were assigned by aligning CDR3 sequences to IMGT reference sequences. For a sequence to be retained, at least a six-nucleotide match to both a V gene segment and a J gene segment was required. Rearrangements were classified as productive when the CDR3 lacked stop codons and remained in frame with V and J, and all other rearrangements were classified as non-productive. Following IMGT convention, CDR3 was defined as the stretch from the second conserved V-encoded cysteine to the conserved J-encoded phenylalanine. In an earlier analysis of more than 550 of the donors, sequences lacking an unambiguous match to a single V gene segment were excluded. In an earlier analysis of approximately 500 of the donors, a V segment was called functional when productive rearrangements were above 56.7%, and segregating when the standard deviation between donors exceeded 5%. A statistical classification framework was built for diagnosing cytomegalovirus status from the catalog of TCR beta chain sequences. V and J gene assignment, in a later analysis, came from comparing TCR nucleotide sequences with IMGT/GENE-DB human TR gene sequences. The TCRdist pipeline was used in a later analysis to assign CDR3 sequences and most-parsimonious VDJ recombination scenarios. In a later analysis, each TCR beta chain was defined by its CDR3 amino acid sequence together with its V-gene family, and reads without a unique V-gene family were excluded. To address suspected cross-contamination and a sequencing artifact, a later analysis removed roughly 640 highly shared, low-generation-probability nucleotide sequences. For each public chain, a later analysis derived a clonal expansion index from normalized ranks of inferred template counts within each repertoire. Generation probabilities in a later analysis came from a VDJ recombination model fitted to out-of-frame rearrangements, and those results were checked against IGoR. Hypergeometric tests were used in a later analysis to score TCR-TCR, TCR-HLA and TCR-CMV co-occurrence, with a repertoire-size bias correction applied to the TCR pairs. To estimate false discovery rates, a later analysis permuted the HLA or CMV assignments 20 times. In a later analysis, co-occurring TCRs were grouped using DBSCAN, with TCRdist sequence similarity added in when clustering inside HLA-allele-positive subsets. Repertoires with fewer than 30,000 or more than 120,000 public chains were left out of co-occurrence clustering, as were roughly five repertoires with anomalous nucleotide sharing. TCRdb holds this immuneACCESS table with in-frame rearrangements only. Some clones are missing; in checked studies, unresolved V genes explain under half, and the rest has no known cause. V and J calls and clone size are given by that table; D and trimming were obtained from the DNA. The sample profile shows 140,000 to 150,000 clones; roughly 70% of them were found once. The ten largest clones capture 1.5% to 2% of the sample.

This entry is derived from a study of cytomegalovirus exposure and HLA in healthy donors (dated by TCRdb to 2017 to 2019). About the investigation overall: In an earlier analysis of about 560 of the donors, 250 to 350 Gb of sequence data and 90 million to 130 million unique TCR beta sequences from 150 million to 200 million T cells were reported. Roughly 290 gigabases of sequencing data and around 88 million unique TCR sequences made up an early release that covered several hundred HLA-typed donors. Among the approximately 400 genotyped donors, more than 70% belonged to the genetic ancestry cluster associated with self-reported Caucasian donors. The aim of the study was to test whether cataloging public T cell receptors could identify signatures of past pathogen exposure. Using immunosequencing, the study profiled T cell repertoires from roughly 650 subjects and related those repertoires to cytomegalovirus serostatus. In addition to the first cohort of approximately 670 subjects, a separate validation cohort of approximately 110 different subjects was used. High-throughput TCR immunosequencing, statistical association of individual TCRs with disease status, and machine learning were combined to predict cytomegalovirus infection status. A later analysis re-examined previously published TCR beta repertoires from 500 to 700 donors and added high-resolution HLA genotyping to investigate patterns of TCR occurrence. The later analysis used no new phenotypic data to find candidate immune exposures, relying instead on TCR beta sequences and their occurrence across donors. In an earlier analysis of more than 550 of the donors, high-throughput TCR beta sequencing was used to judge whether each TCR beta V gene segment behaved as functional or pseudogenic. Donor age, sex, ethnicity and CMV serostatus were compiled alongside the repertoire data. A later genetic analysis used genome-wide SNP genotypes for about 60% of the roughly 700 donors, treating that subset as a discovery cohort. All discovery cohort repertoires had been generated on a single sequencing platform. Class I and class II HLA loci were covered by the typing at four-digit resolution. Typing coverage varied by locus: roughly 620-640 donors for A, B, C, DRB1 and DQB1; more than 500 for DQA1; more than 600 for DPA1; roughly 450 for DPB1. Roughly five DR-DQ haplotypes were handled as single units for association and clustering, since linkage in the cohort was strong. Across approximately 400 genotyped donors of the cohort, an average of about 240,000 unique TCR beta nucleotide sequences per donor were sequenced, and about a sixth of those sequences were non-productive. Overall study results and their limits: Because HLA typing was missing for some donors at each locus, association tests included only the typed subset. A later analysis found that TCR association rates varied across HLA loci, with DRB1 alleles showing the most associated TCRs and HLA-C alleles the fewest. While some public TCRs were present in many individuals, most TCR sequences turned up only very rarely across donors. The authors suggested that the approach could potentially be extended to other disease states and immunological phenotypes. The 87-base-pair reads could not distinguish some IMGT-functional V segments, including TRBV6-2 and TRBV6-3, so those segments were excluded. Roughly uniform sequencing depth across donors was assumed in presence/absence analyses, although this assumption may not hold. Compared with the approximately 600-donor mean, donors in an Asian-associated ancestry cluster had fewer N-insertions in productive TCRs, according to a later genetic analysis. In a later analysis, HLA-associated TCR beta chains showed more clonal expansion and lower generation probabilities than non-associated chains that were equally common. At a false discovery rate of 0.05, a later analysis linked 15,000 to 20,000 TCR beta sequences to specific HLA alleles. A later analysis found that most CMV-associated TCR beta chains appeared HLA-restricted, with HLA associations seemingly driven largely by CMV exposure. The classifier was reported to diagnose cytomegalovirus status with high specificity and sensitivity in both the original and validation cohorts. Roughly 17 rarely observed V segments, including chromosome 9 orphons, were excluded from the earlier analysis of almost 600 of the donors because counts were too low. Several of the top co-occurrence clusters appeared to be linked to parvovirus B19, influenza, CMV and Epstein-Barr virus, according to a later analysis. A later genetic analysis associated a missense DCLRE1C variant with V-gene and J-gene trimming of TCR beta chains, and an independent cohort replicated the association. Linkage disequilibrium might explain the correlated functional status among segregating V segments, but an unknown experimental factor could not be ruled out. Only TCR beta chains were sequenced in this cohort, and the absence of alpha or paired-chain data limited detectable features. A group of highly shared sequence variants was considered likely to be a technical artifact of the sequencing pipeline. Strong co-occurrence of HLA alleles, especially DR and DQ, made assigning TCR associations to individual alleles difficult. An earlier analysis of around 500 of the donors showed that most TCR beta V segments appeared in productive rearrangements either about 90% or about 30% of the time, which broadly matched IMGT annotations. The study listed over 150 TCR beta chains as associated with cytomegalovirus. A few of the identified cytomegalovirus-associated TCR beta chains were confirmed in vitro to be specific for cytomegalovirus antigens. A further reported finding was that TCR beta sequences accurately predicted the HLA-A and HLA-B alleles for most subjects in the first cohort. Immune exposure information for the cohort was limited to CMV serostatus.

The CDR3 runs 15 amino acids, cysteine and phenylalanine included. Of all the DNA, just the CDR3 is kept, 45 bases in frame from base 1. The germline ends are 9 bases apart after V is trimmed by 0 bases and J by 0 bases. The germline V gene (reference sequence) provides CDR1 GTSNPN and CDR2 SVGIG. The cohort consisted of hundreds of healthy bone marrow donors. At the time of sampling, all cohort members were nominally healthy, though unrecorded immune exposures were likely present. The donor was CMV seronegative and was included in the group of 352 seronegative cohort members. A peripheral blood sample was collected from each donor, and TCR beta sequencing was performed on peripheral blood mononuclear cells. The Qiagen DNeasy Blood Extraction Kit was used to extract genomic DNA from the blood cell samples.

The sample was PBMCs. This receptor was taken from a woman aged 35 to 49 in good health and CMV-seronegative. The rearrangement combines TRBV30 with TRBJ1-5; the D gene remains uncertain. The bases are TGTGCCTGGAGTGTTGGAGGGTATAGCAATCAGCCCCAGCATTTT. The resulting protein is CAWSVGGYSNQPQHF.